The sequence of this T cell receptor beta chain was determined in a study of cytomegalovirus exposure and HLA in healthy donors. Study-level findings and limits: Under in vitro conditions, a few CMV-associated chains were confirmed as specific for CMV antigens. Apart from CMV serostatus, no immune exposure information was available.

Notes on this clone: As yet, its antigen is unknown.

60 Vbeta and 13 Jbeta primers were used in PCR. TCRdb's copy holds only in-frame clones and misses some; the assay was immunoSEQ multiplex PCR. The table includes roughly 150,000 clones, roughly 80% detected once. V shed 6 bases, J shed 6 bases, and the junction held 8 bases outside the gene matches. The CDR3 spans 13 residues. Germline assignment: CDR1 LGHNA and CDR2 YNFKEQ. The specimen sequenced was PBMCs. V gene TRBV4-2 combines with J gene TRBJ2-7; 7 positions match TRBD1. The sequence derives from a female donor in good health and CMV-seronegative. CDR3 in amino acids: CASRDRVAGEQYF. The CDR3 DNA reads as TGTGCCAGCAGAGACAGGGTTGCTGGCGAGCAGTACTTC.